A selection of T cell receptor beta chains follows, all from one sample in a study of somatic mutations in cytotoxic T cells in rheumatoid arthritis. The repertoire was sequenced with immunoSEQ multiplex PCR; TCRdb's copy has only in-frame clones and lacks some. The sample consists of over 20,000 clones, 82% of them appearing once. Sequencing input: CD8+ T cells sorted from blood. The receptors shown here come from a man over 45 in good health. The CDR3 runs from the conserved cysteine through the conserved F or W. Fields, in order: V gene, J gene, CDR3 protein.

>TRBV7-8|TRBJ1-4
CASSSTQGWEKLFF
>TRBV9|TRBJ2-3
CASSAGLLLSTDTQYF
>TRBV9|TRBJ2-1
CASSVGAGAHNEQFF
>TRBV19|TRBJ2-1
CASSETEGGSSYNEQFF
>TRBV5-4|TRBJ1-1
CASSLRGPIGTEAFF
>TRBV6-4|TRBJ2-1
CASSDGERDSYNEQFF
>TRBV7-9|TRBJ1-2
CASSPRANYGYTF
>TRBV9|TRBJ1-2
CASSAVSGRTNYGYTF
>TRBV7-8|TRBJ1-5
CASSLGGQGEDYSNQPQHF
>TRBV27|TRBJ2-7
CASSSGTGGHEQYF
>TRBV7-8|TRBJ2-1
CASILLPGQGYNEQFF
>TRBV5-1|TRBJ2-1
CASSLVASGTGGNEQFF
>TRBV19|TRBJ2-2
CASSIVVTGELFF
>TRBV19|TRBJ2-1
CASSIDPNAYNEQFF
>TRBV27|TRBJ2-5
CASRDRDRGQETQYF
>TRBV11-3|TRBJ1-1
CASSLLRDRGPVNTEAFF
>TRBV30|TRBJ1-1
CAWSDRGFNTEAFF
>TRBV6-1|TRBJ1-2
CASSVWLQTNYGYTF
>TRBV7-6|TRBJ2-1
CASSSAPSSYNEQFF
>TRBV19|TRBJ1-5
CASSPTRNQPQHF
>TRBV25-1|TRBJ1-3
CASSERETGGSGNTIYF
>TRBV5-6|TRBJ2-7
CASSLGGLAGNAYEQYF
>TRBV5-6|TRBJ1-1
CASSPTTGAIAFF
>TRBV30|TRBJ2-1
CAWSVRGSGWIHNEQFF
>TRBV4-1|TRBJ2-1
CASGSIGTNNEQFF
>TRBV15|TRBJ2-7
CATSRGLAGGSGNEQYF
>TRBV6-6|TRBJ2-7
CASGGRDEQYF
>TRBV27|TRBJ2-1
CASSLYPSSQNNEQFF
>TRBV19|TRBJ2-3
CASKMGFGTDTQYF
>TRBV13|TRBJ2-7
CASSPVGLIYEQYF
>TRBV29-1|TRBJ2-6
CSVELFHTPSGANVLTF
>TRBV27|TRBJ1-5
CASKLYFGANQPQHF
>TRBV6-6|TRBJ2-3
CASSPPQDTQYF
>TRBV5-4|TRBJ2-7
CASSLSGVYEQYF
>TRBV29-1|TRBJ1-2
CSVDWARGPYGYTF
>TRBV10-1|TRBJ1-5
CASSESSRGRVPQHF
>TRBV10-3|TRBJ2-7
CAISESKVRRESSYEQYF
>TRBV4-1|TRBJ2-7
CASSQDFTSGSAEQYF
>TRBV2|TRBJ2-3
CASSEAGLPSTDTQYF
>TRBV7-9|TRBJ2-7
CASRDGGTGAEQYF
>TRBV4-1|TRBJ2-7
CASSHGGTYEQYF
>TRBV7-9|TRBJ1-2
CASSEAGTGHGYTF
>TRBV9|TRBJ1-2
CASSVTAGGWDGYTF
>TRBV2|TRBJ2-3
CASRAGTGGWGADTQYF
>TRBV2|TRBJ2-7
CASRSGQTIYEQYF
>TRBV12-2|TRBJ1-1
CASRLAQDRGVTEAFF
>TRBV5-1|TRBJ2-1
CASSKARAPYNEQFF
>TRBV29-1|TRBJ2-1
CSVEFLAGYNEQFF
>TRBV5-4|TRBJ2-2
CASSPANTGELFF
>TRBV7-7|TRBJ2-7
CASSLGPGTAYEQYF